A single sample gave rise to the 31 T cell receptor beta chains below, sequenced in a study of OX40 agonist ivuxolimab in advanced cancers. The data were produced by immunoSEQ multiplex PCR, yet TCRdb's version contains in-frame clones alone and is incomplete. The repertoire has more than 80,000 clones, about 83% of them found once; the top ten carry around 1.5%. Material: CD4+ or CD8+ T cells sorted from blood, obtained in a trial of the OX40 agonist ivuxolimab. The source of these receptors is an adult with an advanced solid tumor such as melanoma, head and neck, liver or kidney cancer.

The chain uses TRBV19 and TRBJ2-3; 10 positions agree with TRBD2. The CDR3 runs to 15 residues. Germline CDR1 LNHDA, CDR2 SQIVND (reference sequence). V trimming: 5 bases; J trimming: 3 bases; junction bases outside the gene matches: 5. The CDR3 nucleotides read TGTGCCAGTAGTGCTAGCGGGAGTCTTACAGATACGCAGTATTTT. Translated, it gives CASSASGSLTDTQYF. Complete variable domain (other parts from reference TRBV19 and TRBJ2-3): DGGITQSPKYLFRKEGQNVTLSCEQNLNHDAMYWYRQDPGQGLRLIYYSQIVNDFQKGDIAEGYSVSREKKESFPLTVTSAQKNPTAFYLCASSASGSLTDTQYFGPGTRLTVL.

Only a few counts were recorded for this clone. The chain joins TRBV5-1 to TRBJ2-2; TRBD2 aligns across 12 bases. The CDR3 is 18 amino acids. Germline V CDR1 and CDR2: SGHRS, YFSETQ. Trimming took 4 bases from V and 0 from J; bases not matched to a gene: 7. The chain's CDR3 is CASSPRTSGNANTGELFF. The DNA for the CDR3 is TGCGCCAGCAGCCCACGGACTAGCGGGAATGCGAACACCGGGGAGCTGTTTTTT.

The chain combines TRBV5-1 with TRBJ2-3; D is perhaps TRBD1 or TRBD2 (5 bases each). This CDR3 spans 16 amino acids. V was trimmed by 0 bases and J by 4 bases, leaving 15 bases between them. Germline CDR1 reads SGHRS; CDR2 reads YFSETQ. CDR3 bases: TGCGCCAGCAGCTTGGGTGCAGGGCTAGCCCCAGATACGCAGTATTTT. Translating it yields CASSLGAGLAPDTQYF.

The chain combines TRBV7-2 with TRBJ2-5; 10 bases fit TRBD1. V shed 5 bases, J shed 5 bases, and the junction held 5 bases outside the gene matches. The CDR3 sequence is 14 residues long. Germline CDR1 SGHTA, CDR2 FQGNSA. CDR3 bases: TGTGCCAGCAGCCTCGACAGGGGGCCTGAGACCCAGTACTTC. Its translation: CASSLDRGPETQYF.

The table lists this clone with a few counts. J is TRBJ2-1 and V is TRBV11-2; maybe TRBD1 (7 bases). Germline loops: CDR1 SGHAT, CDR2 FQNNGV. CDR3 length equals 16 residues. V lost 5 bases to trimming and J lost 0 bases, with 14 bases between them. The CDR3 protein is CASSPGGRSSYNEQFF. The DNA for the CDR3 is TGTGCCAGCAGCCCAGGGGGGCGCAGCTCCTACAATGAGCAGTTCTTC.

This chain joins TRBV5-1 and TRBJ2-2, with D unclear. Germline CDR1 is SGHRS and CDR2 is YFSETQ. This CDR3 has 16 amino acids. The V and J ends lost 2 bases and 6 bases respectively, with 17 bases between them. CDR3 region: CASSFRVDQIPGELFF. Here the CDR3 DNA reads TGCGCCAGCAGCTTCCGGGTTGACCAAATCCCCGGGGAGCTGTTTTTT.

This clone appeared a few times. The rearrangement uses TRBV14 and TRBJ2-1; D remains unclear. V shed 1 base and J shed 9 bases, with 16 bases lying between them. This CDR3 has 15 residues. The V gene's germline CDR1 is SGHDN and CDR2 FVKESK. CDR3: CASSQVLPDVGEQFF. In DNA, the CDR3 is TGTGCCAGCAGCCAAGTTCTCCCTGATGTGGGTGAGCAGTTCTTC. The entire variable domain, with the rest obtained from reference TRBV14 and TRBJ2-1, is as follows: EAGVTQFPSHSVIEKGQTVTLRCDPISGHDNLYWYRRVMGKEIKFLLHFVKESKQDESGMPNNRFLAERTGGTYSTLKVQPAELEDSGVYFCASSQVLPDVGEQFFGPGTRLTVL.

V gene TRBV5-1 combines with J gene TRBJ2-5, with TRBD2 matching over 7 bases. The CDR3 has 17 amino acids. Looked up from germline, CDR1 is SGHRS and CDR2 is YFSETQ. Trimming cost V 2 bases and J 3 bases; bases outside gene matches: 13. CDR3 amino acids: CASSLVFGGSLKETQYF. DNA for the CDR3: TGCGCCAGCAGCTTAGTGTTTGGCGGGAGCCTCAAAGAGACCCAGTACTTC.

The chain joins TRBV6-1 to TRBJ2-5; 7 nucleotides agree with TRBD1. Germline CDR1 and CDR2: MNHNS and SASEGT. The CDR3 has 13 residues. V shed 6 bases and J 5 bases; nucleotides not matched to a gene: 6. The CDR3 reads CASSLTGAETQYF. Here the CDR3 DNA reads TGTGCCAGCAGCCTCACAGGGGCCGAGACCCAGTACTTC.

This clone is a singleton in its sample. This sample also contains other DNA sequences that code for the same CDR3. This rearrangement joins TRBV18 to TRBJ1-4, with unresolved D. This CDR3 has 14 residues. V dropped 1 base and J dropped 1 base, with 4 bases sitting between them. CDR1 and CDR2 from the germline V gene are KGHSH and LQKENI. CDR3 DNA: TGTGCCAGCTCACCACAGGGAACTAATGAAAAACTGTTTTTT. Its translation: CASSPQGTNEKLFF.

The CDR3 here is CASSRSLSGTGGSEDGYTF. In DNA, the CDR3 is TGTGCCAGCTCACGGTCCCTCTCCGGGACAGGGGGTTCGGAGGATGGCTACACCTTC. This rearrangement joins TRBV18 to TRBJ1-2; 11 bases agree with TRBD1. J was trimmed by 6 bases and V by 4 bases; bases with no gene match: 19. Germline assignment: CDR1 KGHSH and CDR2 LQKENI. The CDR3 runs 19 residues.

The chain couples TRBV6-1 to TRBJ1-2, with D unclear. This CDR3 spans 11 amino acids. V lost 8 bases, J lost 1 base, and 5 bases lay in between. Germline CDR1 MNHNS, CDR2 SASEGT. The CDR3 DNA is TGTGCCAGCGAATATAACTATGGCTACACCTTC. Encoded protein: CASEYNYGYTF.

The rearrangement joins TRBV5-4 to TRBJ2-3; D is possibly TRBD1 (5 bases). CDR3 length equals 14 residues. Trimming cost V 4 bases and J 5 bases, with 14 bases left between them. Germline-derived CDR1 and CDR2 are SGHNT and YYREEE (reference sequence). For the CDR3, the DNA is TGTGCCAGCAGCCCCCGGTCCCAGGGAGATACGCAGTATTTT. Translated, it gives CASSPRSQGDTQYF. Variable domain in full (rest from reference TRBV5-4 and TRBJ2-3): ETGVTQSPTHLIKTRGQQVTLRCSSQSGHNTVSWYQQALGQGPQFIFQYYREEENGRGNFPPRFSGLQFPNYSSELNVNALELDDSALYLCASSPRSQGDTQYFGPGTRLTVL.

This rearrangement joins TRBV7-8 to TRBJ2-2, with 9 nucleotides matching TRBD2. Germline assignment: CDR1 SGHVS and CDR2 FQNEAQ. This CDR3 comprises 15 residues. The junction had 7 bases not matched to a gene; V was cut back by 5 bases and J by 6 bases. The CDR3 region is CASSRSGSKAGELFF. CDR3 DNA sequence: TGTGCCAGCAGCCGTAGCGGGAGTAAGGCCGGGGAGCTGTTTTTT.

This clone appeared once. V gene TRBV19 combines with J gene TRBJ2-2, with D perhaps TRBD1 (5 bases). Trimming stripped 3 bases from V and 4 bases from J, with 15 bases between. The CDR3 extends over 16 amino acids. Per the germline V gene, CDR1 is LNHDA and CDR2 is SQIVND (reference sequence). In DNA form, the CDR3 reads TGTGCCAGTAGTATGGGGCAGGGAATCGGCACCGGGGAGCTGTTTTTT. Its translation: CASSMGQGIGTGELFF.

V gene TRBV7-6 combines with J gene TRBJ1-2, with TRBD1 matching 11 bases. V lost 5 bases and J lost 2; bases outside the gene matches: 7. Per the germline V gene, CDR1 is SGHVS and CDR2 is FNYEAQ. This CDR3 has 16 residues. The CDR3 sequence is CASSQGTGGVNYGYTF. For the CDR3, the DNA is TGTGCCAGCAGCCAGGGGACAGGGGGAGTCAACTATGGCTACACCTTC.

The chain combines TRBV19 with TRBJ1-6, with 7 bases aligning to TRBD1. J gave up 0 bases and V 5 bases, and 4 bases lay outside the gene matches. This CDR3 is 16 amino acids long. CDR1 LNHDA and CDR2 SQIVND come from the germline V gene (reference sequence). CDR3 nucleotide sequence: TGTGCCAGTAGTCCAGGGGGAAGCTCCTATAATTCACCCCTCCACTTT. This sequence encodes CASSPGGSSYNSPLHF.

In this sample, this clone turned up a few times. Other DNA sequences of this sample code for an identical CDR3. The chain carries TRBV6-5 and TRBJ1-4; possible D gene TRBD1, 5 bases. Germline assignment: CDR1 MNHEY and CDR2 SVGAGI. V was cut by 2 bases and J by 8 bases, with 12 bases left in between. The CDR3 is 14 amino acids. The CDR3 loop reads CASSYGQEGEKLFF. CDR3 coding DNA: TGTGCCAGCAGTTACGGGCAGGAGGGGGAAAAACTGTTTTTT.

The J gene is TRBJ2-3, the V gene TRBV30; D tentatively fits TRBD1 or TRBD2 (6 bases each). The CDR3 runs to 14 residues. V was clipped by 5 bases and J by 2 bases, with 14 bases between them. CDR1 GTSNPN and CDR2 SVGIG come from the germline V gene (reference sequence). Here the CDR3 DNA reads TGTGCCTGGTCGATGGGGGGCGACACAGATACGCAGTATTTT. As protein: CAWSMGGDTDTQYF.

This chain joins TRBV9 and TRBJ2-6, with 9 bases aligning to TRBD1. Germline V gene sequence: CDR1 SGDLS, CDR2 YYNGEE. The CDR3 loop spans 20 amino acids. The ends lost 0 bases at V and 0 bases at J; junction bases unmatched: 10. Written as DNA, the CDR3 is TGTGCCAGCAGCGTAGAAGGGGACAGGGCCTTAAGCTCTGGGGCCAACGTCCTGACTTTC. It codes for CASSVEGDRALSSGANVLTF.

The rearrangement joins TRBV9 to TRBJ2-2, with TRBD2 as a possible D gene (7 bases). The germline CDR1 and CDR2 sequences are SGDLS and YYNGEE. This CDR3 contains 16 residues. V lost 1 base, J lost 6 bases, and 16 bases lay in between. The CDR3 here is CASSVLSGGKAGELFF. For the CDR3, the DNA is TGTGCCAGCAGCGTACTATCGGGGGGCAAGGCCGGGGAGCTGTTTTTT.

The chain links TRBV28 to TRBJ1-2; perhaps TRBD1 as D (6 bases). The ends were cut back, 7 bases at V and 2 bases at J, with 20 bases in the middle. This CDR3 region has 16 residues. Looked up from germline, CDR1 is MDHEN and CDR2 is SYDVKM. In DNA form, the CDR3 reads TGTGCCAGCACCTCCGGGGGGGCAGGGGCGAACTATGGCTACACCTTC. Residues: CASTSGGAGANYGYTF.

V gene TRBV7-9 combines with J gene TRBJ2-1; D is undetermined. The CDR3 length is 13 residues. Trimming cost V 1 base and J 4 bases, with 5 bases left between them. CDR1 SEHNR and CDR2 FQNEAQ come from the germline V gene (reference sequence). Written as DNA, the CDR3 is TGTGCCAGCAGCTTAGTTTATTACAATGAGCAGTTCTTC. Translation: CASSLVYYNEQFF.

This chain joins TRBV7-8 and TRBJ1-1; a possible D gene is TRBD1 (6 bases). Trimming left V 3 bases short and J 5 bases short, with 10 bases between. The CDR3 runs to 13 residues. Germline loops: CDR1 SGHVS, CDR2 FQNEAQ. The CDR3 DNA sequence: TGTGCCAGCAGCTTCGGGGGGCCAACTGAAGCTTTCTTT. Protein sequence: CASSFGGPTEAFF.

V gene TRBV19 combines with J gene TRBJ1-3; D possibly corresponds to TRBD1 (5 bases). Germline assignment: CDR1 LNHDA and CDR2 SQIVND (reference sequence). The CDR3 totals 15 residues. V was pared by 1 base and J by 4 bases, with 11 bases between. CDR3: CASSIGAGPGNTIYF. The DNA of the CDR3 is TGTGCCAGTAGTATAGGAGCAGGGCCGGGAAACACCATATATTTT. Full variable domain (remainder filled in from reference TRBV19 and TRBJ1-3): DGGITQSPKYLFRKEGQNVTLSCEQNLNHDAMYWYRQDPGQGLRLIYYSQIVNDFQKGDIAEGYSVSREKKESFPLTVTSAQKNPTAFYLCASSIGAGPGNTIYFGEGSWLTVV.

This clone was found once. J is TRBJ1-5 and V is TRBV27; D is unclear. The germline V gene encodes CDR1 MNHEY and CDR2 SMNVEV (reference sequence). Trimming took 5 bases from V and 3 from J, leaving 17 bases between them. The CDR3 totals 16 residues. CDR3 nucleotide sequence: TGTGCCAGCAGTCCTACTCAAGGGTCTTACAATCAGCCCCAGCATTTT. Encoded protein: CASSPTQGSYNQPQHF.

This chain connects TRBV5-6 to TRBJ1-3; no clear D. The CDR3 runs 14 residues. The V gene's germline CDR1 is SGHDT and CDR2 YYEEEE. Trimming took off 4 bases at V and 0 bases at J, with 8 bases between the two ends. The DNA for the CDR3 is TGTGCCAGCAGCGTAGAGTTCTCTGGAAACACCATATATTTT. Translating it yields CASSVEFSGNTIYF.

On this clone itself: At one end the junction does not follow the germline gene, possibly because of a read error. This chain joins TRBV11-2 and TRBJ2-5; D remains ambiguous. The CDR3 spans 11 residues. Germline V gives CDR1 SGHAT, CDR2 FQNNGV. The CDR3 loop reads CASSLEETQYF. CDR3 sequence (DNA): TGTGCCAGCAGCCTAGAAGAGACCCAGTACTTC.

The V and J genes are TRBV7-2 and TRBJ2-3; D tentatively fits TRBD1 or TRBD2 (5 bases each). V lost 0 bases, J lost 2 bases, and 12 bases lay in between. In germline, CDR1 is SGHTA, CDR2 FQGNSA. The CDR3 loop spans 16 amino acids. The CDR3 is CASSLAGTLNTDTQYF. The CDR3, as DNA: TGTGCCAGCAGCTTAGCAGGGACCCTTAACACAGATACGCAGTATTTT. The whole variable domain, filled in from reference TRBV7-2 and TRBJ2-3, reads GAGVSQSPSNKVTEKGKDVELRCDPISGHTALYWYRQSLGQGLEFLIYFQGNSAPDKSGLPSDRFSAERTGGSVSTLTIQRTQQEDSAVYLCASSLAGTLNTDTQYFGPGTRLTVL.

For this clone: Other DNA sequences in the sample encode the same CDR3. The chain uses TRBV5-1 and TRBJ2-1, with D tentatively TRBD1 or TRBD2 (5 bases each). V shed 2 bases and J shed 0 bases, with 9 bases lying between them. CDR1 is SGHRS and CDR2 is YFSETQ in the germline V gene. This CDR3 comprises 15 residues. CDR3 loop: CASSLEGSSYNEQFF. CDR3 sequence (DNA): TGCGCCAGCAGCTTAGAGGGGAGCTCCTACAATGAGCAGTTCTTC.

This chain links TRBV19 with TRBJ1-5; D gene uncertain. This CDR3 region has 13 residues. Trimming stripped 3 bases from V and 12 bases from J, with 15 bases between. The V gene's germline CDR1 is LNHDA and CDR2 SQIVND (reference sequence). The CDR3 nucleotides are TGTGCCAGTAGTATTGGTTCAACGGGTCTCCAGCATTTT. Its translation is CASSIGSTGLQHF. Full variable domain (rest looked up from reference TRBV19 and TRBJ1-5): DGGITQSPKYLFRKEGQNVTLSCEQNLNHDAMYWYRQDPGQGLRLIYYSQIVNDFQKGDIAEGYSVSREKKESFPLTVTSAQKNPTAFYLCASSIGSTGLQHFGDGTRLSIL.